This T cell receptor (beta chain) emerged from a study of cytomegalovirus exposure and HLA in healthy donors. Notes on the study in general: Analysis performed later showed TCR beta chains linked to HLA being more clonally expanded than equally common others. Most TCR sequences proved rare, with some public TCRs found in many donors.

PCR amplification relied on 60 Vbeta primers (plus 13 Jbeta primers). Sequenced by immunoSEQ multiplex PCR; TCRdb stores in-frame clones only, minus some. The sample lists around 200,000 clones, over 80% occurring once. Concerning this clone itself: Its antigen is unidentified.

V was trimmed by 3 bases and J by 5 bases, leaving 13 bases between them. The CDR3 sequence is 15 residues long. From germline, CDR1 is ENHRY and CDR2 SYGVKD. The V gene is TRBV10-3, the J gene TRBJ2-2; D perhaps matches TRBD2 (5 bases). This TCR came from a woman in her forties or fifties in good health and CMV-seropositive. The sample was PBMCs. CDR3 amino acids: CAISDGGSTTGELFF. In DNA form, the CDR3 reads TGTGCCATCAGTGATGGAGGCAGTACAACCGGGGAGCTGTTTTTT.